This T cell receptor (beta chain) appears in the sequencing data of a study of shared clonotypes between healthy human individuals. Study-level background: Three plates were used per donor for CD4 naive, three for CD4 memory, two for CD8 naive and one for CD8 memory. The study, taken as a whole, reports: Naive CD4 clonotypes overlapped across a few donors at around 5%. Compared with clonotypes that all four donors shared, non-shared clonotypes had lower generation probabilities. In general, naive subsets displayed greater estimated richness than memory subsets did.

Clones were read by immunoSEQ multiplex PCR, and TCRdb kept only the in-frame ones, dropping some. The table has 2 million to 3 million clones, roughly 93% seen once. As for this clone: The target antigen is unknown.

The receptor was derived from a young man in good health. Some clones in this sample may be carry-over from other donors' samples. Source material: naive CD4+ T cells from PBMCs. Indicated subset: CD45RA+ positively selected.

DNA for the CDR3: TGCAGTGCTGCGGTGGCATCGACCCAGTACTTC. Amino acid sequence: CSAAVASTQYF. The rearrangement uses TRBV20-1 and TRBJ2-5; D unresolved. Germline lookup yields CDR1 DFQATT and CDR2 SNEGSKA (reference sequence). Trimming removed 5 bases from V and 7 bases from J, with 11 bases in between. CDR3 length equals 11 residues.